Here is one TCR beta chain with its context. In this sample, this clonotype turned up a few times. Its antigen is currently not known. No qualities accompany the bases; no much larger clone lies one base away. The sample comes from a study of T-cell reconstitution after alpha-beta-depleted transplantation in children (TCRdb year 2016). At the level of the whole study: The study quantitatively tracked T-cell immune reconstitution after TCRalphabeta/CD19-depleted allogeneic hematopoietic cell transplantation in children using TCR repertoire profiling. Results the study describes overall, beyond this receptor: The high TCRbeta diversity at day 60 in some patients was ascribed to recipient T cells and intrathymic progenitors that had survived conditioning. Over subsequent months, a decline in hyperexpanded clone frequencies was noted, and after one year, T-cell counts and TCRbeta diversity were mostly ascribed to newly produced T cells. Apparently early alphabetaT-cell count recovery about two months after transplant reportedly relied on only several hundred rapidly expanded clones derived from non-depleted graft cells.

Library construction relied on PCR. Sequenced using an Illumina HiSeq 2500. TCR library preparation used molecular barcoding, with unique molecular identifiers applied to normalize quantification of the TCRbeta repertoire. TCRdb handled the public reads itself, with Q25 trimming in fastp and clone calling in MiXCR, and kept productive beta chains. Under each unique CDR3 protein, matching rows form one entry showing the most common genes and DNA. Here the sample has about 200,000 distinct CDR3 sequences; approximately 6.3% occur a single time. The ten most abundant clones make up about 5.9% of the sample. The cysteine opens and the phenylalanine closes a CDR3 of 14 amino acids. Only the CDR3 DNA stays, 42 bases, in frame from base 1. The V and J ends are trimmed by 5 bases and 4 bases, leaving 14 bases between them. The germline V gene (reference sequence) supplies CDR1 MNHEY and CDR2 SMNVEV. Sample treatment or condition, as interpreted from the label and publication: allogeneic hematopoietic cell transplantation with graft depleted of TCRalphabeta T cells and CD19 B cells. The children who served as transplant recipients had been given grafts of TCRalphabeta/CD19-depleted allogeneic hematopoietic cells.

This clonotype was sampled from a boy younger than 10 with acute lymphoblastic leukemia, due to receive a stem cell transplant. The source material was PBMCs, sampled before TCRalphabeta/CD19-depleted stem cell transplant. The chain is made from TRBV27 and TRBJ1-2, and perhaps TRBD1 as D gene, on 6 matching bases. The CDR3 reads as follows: CASSARGGGYGYTF. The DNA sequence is TGTGCCAGCAGTGCCCGGGGAGGGGGCTATGGCTACACCTTC.